The T cell receptor (beta chain) described here comes from a study of blood T cells in healthy people across ages. Trimming cost V 1 base and J 0 bases; bases outside gene matches: 2. Germline CDR1 and CDR2: KGHDR and SFDVKD. This CDR3 comprises 15 residues. Primers used in a second PCR of about 6 to 12 cycles were a sample-barcoded 5' primer and a J-beta primer mix. TCRdb redid the calling of the 5' RACE reads with MiXCR, one entry per CDR3 protein. Of about 640,000 distinct CDR3 sequences in the sample, around 54% were seen once. Individuals who donated were healthy Caucasians from Russia aged roughly 6 to 90.

The rearrangement links TRBV24-1 to TRBJ2-7; 7 bases fit TRBD1. This TCR derives from a man aged 60-69 years in good health. The specimen sequenced was blood. Here the CDR3 reads CATSDFGQASYEQYF. DNA of the CDR3: TGTGCCACCAGTGATTTTGGACAGGCCTCCTACGAGCAGTACTTC.